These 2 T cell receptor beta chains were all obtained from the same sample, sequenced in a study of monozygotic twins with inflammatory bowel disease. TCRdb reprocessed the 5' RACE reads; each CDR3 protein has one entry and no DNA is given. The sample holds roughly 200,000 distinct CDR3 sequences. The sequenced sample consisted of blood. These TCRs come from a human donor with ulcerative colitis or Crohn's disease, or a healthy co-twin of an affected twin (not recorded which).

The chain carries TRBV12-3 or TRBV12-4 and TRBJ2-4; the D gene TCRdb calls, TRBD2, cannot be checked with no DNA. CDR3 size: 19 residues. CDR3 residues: CASRLHGLAGGPSKNIQYF.

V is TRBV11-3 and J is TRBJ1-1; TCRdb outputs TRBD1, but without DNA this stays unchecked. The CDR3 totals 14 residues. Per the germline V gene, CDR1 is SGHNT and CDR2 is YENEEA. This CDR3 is CASSQLGQNTEAFF.